This T cell receptor (beta chain) is drawn from a study of immune characterization of retroperitoneal liposarcoma. TCRdb ran MiXCR on the PCR reads and lists one entry per CDR3 protein. The repertoire holds 10,000 or so distinct CDR3 sequences, with 28% as singletons. CDR3 size: 15 residues. Looked up from germline, CDR1 is SGHTA and CDR2 is FQGNSA. By proportion, this clonotype is medium-sized. This clonotype was obtained from a male donor with retroperitoneal liposarcoma. The chain joins TRBV7-2 to TRBJ2-1; TRBD2 agrees at 8 bases. The tail of the sequence fits TRBJ2-7 better, so the J call may be wrong. Material for sequencing was tumor tissue. The CDR3 bases are TGTGCCAGCAGCCCTTGGCCTCGGGGGGGGCTCGAGCAGTACTTC. It specifies CASSPWPRGGLEQYF.